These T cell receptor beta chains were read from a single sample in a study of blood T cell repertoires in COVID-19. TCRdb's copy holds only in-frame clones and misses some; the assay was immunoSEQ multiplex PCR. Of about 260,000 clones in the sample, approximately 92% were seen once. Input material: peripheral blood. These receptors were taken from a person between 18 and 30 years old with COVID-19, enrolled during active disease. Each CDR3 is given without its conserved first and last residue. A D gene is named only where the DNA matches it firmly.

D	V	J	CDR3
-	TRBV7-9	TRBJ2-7	ASSPTTSHEQY
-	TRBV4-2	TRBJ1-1	ASSQDSLEGLTEAF
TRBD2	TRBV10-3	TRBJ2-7	ASGTRIYEQY
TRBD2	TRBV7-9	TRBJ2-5	ASRGLAGKETQY
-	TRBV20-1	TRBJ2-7	SASTGVGYEQY
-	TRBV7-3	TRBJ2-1	ASSAGSSYNEQF
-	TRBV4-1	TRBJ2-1	ASSLTTEQF
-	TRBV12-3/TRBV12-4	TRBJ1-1	ASRVGQSNKAF
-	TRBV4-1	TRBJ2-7	ASSQDRVSSYEQY
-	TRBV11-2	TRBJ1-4	ASRATGGLNEKLF
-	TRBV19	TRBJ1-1	AIKPTGLTEAF
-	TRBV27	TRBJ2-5	ASSSAGTQY
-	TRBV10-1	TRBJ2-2	ASSESRGQKAGELF
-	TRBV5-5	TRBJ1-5	ASSLVPEGQPQH
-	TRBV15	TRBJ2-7	ATSRDSFSYEQY
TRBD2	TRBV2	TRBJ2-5	ASSEGGTSGRVQY
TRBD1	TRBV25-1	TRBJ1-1	ASSEYRQGAITEAF
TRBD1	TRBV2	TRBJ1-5	ASSETGGQPQH
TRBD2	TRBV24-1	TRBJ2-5	ATSDWEGAETQY
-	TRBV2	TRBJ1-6	ASSRDRNSPLH
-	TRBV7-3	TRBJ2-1	ASSLDGGAGNEQF
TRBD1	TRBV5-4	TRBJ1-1	ASSPEGARNTEAF
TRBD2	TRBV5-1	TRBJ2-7	ASSFTREGINEQY
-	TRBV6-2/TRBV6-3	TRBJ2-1	ASSYLRDEQF
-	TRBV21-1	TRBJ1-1	ASSRRTAPNTEAF
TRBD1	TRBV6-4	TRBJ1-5	ASSSPPGTGPYSNQPQH
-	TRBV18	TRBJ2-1	ASSQLGGRYEF
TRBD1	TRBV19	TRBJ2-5	ASSMKGAGGETQY
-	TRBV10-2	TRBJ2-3	ASSGRQNTDTQY
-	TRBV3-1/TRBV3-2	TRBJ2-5	ASSQPQSGGLETQY
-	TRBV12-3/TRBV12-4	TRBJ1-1	ASSRGMNTEAF
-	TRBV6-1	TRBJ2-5	ASSEVGAELEEETQY
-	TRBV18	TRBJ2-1	ASSPARNGEQF
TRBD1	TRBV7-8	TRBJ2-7	ASSGTGAGGVDEQY
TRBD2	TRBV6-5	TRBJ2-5	ASSPRLAGDGTQY
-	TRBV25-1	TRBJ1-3	ASSEPGASGNTIY
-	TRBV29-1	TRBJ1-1	SADPTANTEAF
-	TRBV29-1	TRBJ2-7	SVEDPSSYEQY